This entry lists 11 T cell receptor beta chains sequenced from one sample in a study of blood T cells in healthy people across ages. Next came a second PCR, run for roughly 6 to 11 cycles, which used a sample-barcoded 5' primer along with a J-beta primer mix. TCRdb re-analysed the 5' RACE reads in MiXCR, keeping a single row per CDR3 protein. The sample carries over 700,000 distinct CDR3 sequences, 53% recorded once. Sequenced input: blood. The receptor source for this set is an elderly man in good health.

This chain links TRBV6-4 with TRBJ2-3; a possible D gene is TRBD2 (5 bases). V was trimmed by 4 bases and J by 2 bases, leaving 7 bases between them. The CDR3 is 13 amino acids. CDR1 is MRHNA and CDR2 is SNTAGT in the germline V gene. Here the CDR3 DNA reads TGTGCCAGCAGTGCCGACTACACAGATACGCAGTATTTT. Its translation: CASSADYTDTQYF.

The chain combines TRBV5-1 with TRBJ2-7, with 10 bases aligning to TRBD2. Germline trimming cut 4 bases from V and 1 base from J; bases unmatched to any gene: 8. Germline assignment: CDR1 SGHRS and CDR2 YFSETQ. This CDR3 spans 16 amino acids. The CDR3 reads CASSPTRLAGSYEQYF. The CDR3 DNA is TGCGCCAGCAGCCCAACACGACTAGCGGGTTCCTACGAGCAGTACTTC.

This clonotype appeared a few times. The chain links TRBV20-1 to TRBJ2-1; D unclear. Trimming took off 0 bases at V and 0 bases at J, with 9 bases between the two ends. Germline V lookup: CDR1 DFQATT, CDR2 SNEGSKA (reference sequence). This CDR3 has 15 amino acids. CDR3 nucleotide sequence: TGCAGTGCTAGAGATAGCTGGAACTCCTACAATGAGCAGTTCTTC. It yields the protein CSARDSWNSYNEQFF.

The CDR3 sequence: CSARGWAGHVPYNEQFF. CDR3 DNA sequence: TGCAGTGCTAGAGGATGGGCGGGACACGTACCCTACAATGAGCAGTTCTTC. J is TRBJ2-1 and V is TRBV20-1; D is tentatively TRBD1 or TRBD2 (6 bases each). CDR1 DFQATT and CDR2 SNEGSKA come from the germline V gene (reference sequence). CDR3 length: 17 residues. Trimming took 1 base from V and 2 from J, leaving 18 bases between them.

The CDR3 is CASSKRGTGAPAKNIQYF. The CDR3 nucleotides read TGTGCCAGCAGCAAGAGAGGGACAGGGGCGCCGGCCAAAAACATTCAGTACTTC. The chain employs TRBV21-1 and TRBJ2-4; the table's TRBD1 call for D was not verified on the DNA. TRBV21-1 is described as a pseudogene. The CDR3 loop spans 18 amino acids.

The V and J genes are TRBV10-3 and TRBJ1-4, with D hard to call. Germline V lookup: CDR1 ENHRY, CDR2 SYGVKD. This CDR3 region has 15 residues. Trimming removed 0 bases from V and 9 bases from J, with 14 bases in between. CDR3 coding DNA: TGTGCCATCAGTGAGTCTACGGACGGAACCAAAAAACTGTTTTTT. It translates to CAISESTDGTKKLFF.

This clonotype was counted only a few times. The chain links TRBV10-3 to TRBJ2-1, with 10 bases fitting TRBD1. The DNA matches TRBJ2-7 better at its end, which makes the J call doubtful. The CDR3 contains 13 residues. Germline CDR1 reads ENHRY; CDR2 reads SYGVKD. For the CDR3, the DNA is TGTGCCAGTTCAGTTGGGACAGGGGTCGAGCAGTACTTC. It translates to CASSVGTGVEQYF.

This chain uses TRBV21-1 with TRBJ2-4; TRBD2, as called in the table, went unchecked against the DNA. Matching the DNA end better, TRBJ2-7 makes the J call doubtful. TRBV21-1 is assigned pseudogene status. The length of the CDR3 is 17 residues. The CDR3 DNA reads TGTGCCAGCAGCAAAGGGGGCGGTGAGGCGGGAGACGACGAGCAGTACTTC. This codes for CASSKGGGEAGDDEQYF.

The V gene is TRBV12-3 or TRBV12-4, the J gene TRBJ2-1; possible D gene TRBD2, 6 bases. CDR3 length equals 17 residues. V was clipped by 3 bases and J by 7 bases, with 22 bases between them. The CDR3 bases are TGTGCCAGCAGTTTGGCGGAGGGGCAGGATAGGACAAATGAGCAGTTCTTC. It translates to CASSLAEGQDRTNEQFF.

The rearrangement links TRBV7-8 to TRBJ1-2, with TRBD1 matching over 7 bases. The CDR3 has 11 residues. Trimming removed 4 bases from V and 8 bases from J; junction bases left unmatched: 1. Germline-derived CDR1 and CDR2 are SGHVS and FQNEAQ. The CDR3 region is CASSSQGGYTF. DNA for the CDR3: TGTGCCAGCAGCTCACAGGGGGGCTACACCTTC.

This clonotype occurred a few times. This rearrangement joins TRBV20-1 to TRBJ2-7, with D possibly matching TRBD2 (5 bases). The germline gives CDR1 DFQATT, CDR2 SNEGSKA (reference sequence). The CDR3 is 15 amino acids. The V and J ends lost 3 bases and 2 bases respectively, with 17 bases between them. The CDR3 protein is CSARLTGERPYEQYF. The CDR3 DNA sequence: TGCAGTGCTAGGTTAACCGGGGAGCGTCCCTACGAGCAGTACTTC.